What follows are 3 T cell receptor beta chains derived from one specimen sequenced in a study of CD8+CD57+ T cells in acquired aplastic anemia. Genomic DNA provided the template from which TCR beta VDJ and CDR3 profiles were obtained. TCRdb called the reads again in MiXCR, with one record for every CDR3 protein. The sample has around 140,000 distinct CDR3 sequences, 35% to 50% seen once. The sequencing input was sorted CD4+, CD8+, or CD8+CD57+ T cells (not recorded which) from PBMCs. Receptor source: a human donor in good health, serving as a control.

The chain couples TRBV29-1 to TRBJ1-5, with TRBD1 matching 7 bases. J gave up 3 bases and V 4 bases, and 3 bases lay outside the gene matches. This CDR3 is built from 13 residues. Germline V gene sequence: CDR1 SQVTM, CDR2 ANQGSEA. CDR3 nucleotide sequence: TGCAGCGTTGGAGGGGGCTCCAATCAGCCCCAGCATTTT. It specifies CSVGGGSNQPQHF.

This clonotype was seen many times. This chain links TRBV5-1 with TRBJ1-1; no clear D gene. Deletions cut 0 bases from V and 2 bases from J, with 8 bases between. The CDR3 is 14 amino acids. Germline values: CDR1 SGHRS, CDR2 YFSETQ. The DNA of the CDR3 is TGCGCCAGCAGCTTGGAGGCAGGAAACACTGAAGCTTTCTTT. It codes for CASSLEAGNTEAFF.

This CDR3 is CATDGQGGHEQFF. The DNA for the CDR3 is TGTGCCACAGACGGACAGGGAGGCCATGAGCAGTTCTTC. The V gene is TRBV15, the J gene TRBJ2-1; TRBD1 matches at 8 bases. V lost 9 bases, J lost 8 bases, and 9 bases stayed unmatched. The germline V gene encodes CDR1 LNHNV and CDR2 YYDKDF (reference sequence). This CDR3 has 13 residues.